The present T cell receptor (beta chain) was sequenced within a study of CD8 T cells in Susac syndrome. Study context: Each patient with Susac syndrome, at the time of blood draw, was therapy-naive, on corticosteroids, or on intravenous immunoglobulin alone. Study-wide findings and caveats: Susac CD8+ cells expanded clonally the most in TEMRA cells and in active patients.

This clonotype has only one observation. What it binds is unknown. The authors reverse transcribed roughly 0.5 to 1 ug RNA with random hexamers. TCRdb re-derived calls from the immunoSEQ multiplex PCR reads in MiXCR, one entry per CDR3 protein. The repertoire holds approximately 25,000 distinct CDR3 sequences, with around 93% as singletons. CDR1 and CDR2 from the germline V gene are MNHEY and SVGEGT. V shed 2 bases and J shed 6 bases, with 6 bases lying between them. The CDR3 is made up of 12 amino acids. The sequence was obtained from a human donor with Susac syndrome. The sequencing input was CD8+ T cells from PBMCs. The chain joins TRBV6-2 or TRBV6-3 to TRBJ2-3; no clear D. CDR3 in amino acids: CASSYGWDTQYF. CDR3 nucleotide sequence: TGTGCCAGCAGTTACGGATGGGATACGCAGTATTTT.